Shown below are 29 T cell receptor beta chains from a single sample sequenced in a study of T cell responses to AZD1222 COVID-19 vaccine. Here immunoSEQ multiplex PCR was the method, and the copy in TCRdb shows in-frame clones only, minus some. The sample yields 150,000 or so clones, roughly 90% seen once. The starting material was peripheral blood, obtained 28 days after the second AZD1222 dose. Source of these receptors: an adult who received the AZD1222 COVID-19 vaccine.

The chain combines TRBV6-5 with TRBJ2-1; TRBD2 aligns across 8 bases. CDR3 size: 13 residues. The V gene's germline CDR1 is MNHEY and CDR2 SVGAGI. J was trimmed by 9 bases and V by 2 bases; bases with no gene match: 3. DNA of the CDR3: TGTGCCAGCAGTTACAGCCGGGGGGGTGAGCAGTTCTTC. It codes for CASSYSRGGEQFF.

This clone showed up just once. The CDR3: CASGYPDRAAGNTIYF. The CDR3 DNA sequence: TGTGCCAGCGGGTACCCGGACAGGGCGGCTGGAAACACCATATATTTT. The rearrangement uses TRBV28 and TRBJ1-3; 8 nucleotides align to TRBD1. Germline V CDR1 and CDR2: MDHEN, SYDVKM. This CDR3 is 16 amino acids long. V shed 8 bases, J shed 2 bases, and the junction held 11 bases outside the gene matches.

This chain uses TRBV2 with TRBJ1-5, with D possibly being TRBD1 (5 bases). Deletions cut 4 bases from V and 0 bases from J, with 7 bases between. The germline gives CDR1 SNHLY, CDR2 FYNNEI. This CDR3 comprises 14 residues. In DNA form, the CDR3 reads TGTGCCAGCAGTGTGACAGATAGCAATCAGCCCCAGCATTTT. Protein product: CASSVTDSNQPQHF.

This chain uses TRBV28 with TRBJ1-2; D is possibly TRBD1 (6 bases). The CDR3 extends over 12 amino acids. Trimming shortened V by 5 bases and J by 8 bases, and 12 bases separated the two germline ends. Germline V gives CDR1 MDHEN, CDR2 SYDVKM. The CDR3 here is CASSLLGGGYTF. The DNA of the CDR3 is TGTGCCAGCAGTCTCTTAGGGGGGGGCTACACCTTC.

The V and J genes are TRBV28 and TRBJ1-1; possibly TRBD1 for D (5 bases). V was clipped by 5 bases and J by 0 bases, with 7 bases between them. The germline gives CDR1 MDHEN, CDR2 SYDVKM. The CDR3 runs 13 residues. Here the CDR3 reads CASSDRLNTEAFF. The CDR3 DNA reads TGTGCCAGCAGTGACAGATTGAACACTGAAGCTTTCTTT.

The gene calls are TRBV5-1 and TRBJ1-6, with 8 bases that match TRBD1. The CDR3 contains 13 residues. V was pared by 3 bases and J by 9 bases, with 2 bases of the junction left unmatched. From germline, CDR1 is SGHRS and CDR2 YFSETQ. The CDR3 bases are TGCGCCAGCAGCTCGGACAGGGTTTCACCCCTCCACTTT. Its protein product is CASSSDRVSPLHF.

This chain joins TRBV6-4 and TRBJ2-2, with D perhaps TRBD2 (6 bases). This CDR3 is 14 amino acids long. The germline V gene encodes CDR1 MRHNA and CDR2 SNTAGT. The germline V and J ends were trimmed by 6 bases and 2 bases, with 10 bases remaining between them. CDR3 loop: CASSPGTNTGELFF. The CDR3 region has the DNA TGTGCCAGCAGCCCCGGGACTAACACCGGGGAGCTGTTTTTT.

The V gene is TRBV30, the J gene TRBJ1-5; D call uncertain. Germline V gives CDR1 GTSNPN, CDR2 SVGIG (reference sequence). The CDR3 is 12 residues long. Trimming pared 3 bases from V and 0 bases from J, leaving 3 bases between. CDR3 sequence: CAWSYSNQPQHF. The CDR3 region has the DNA TGTGCCTGGAGCTATAGCAATCAGCCCCAGCATTTT.

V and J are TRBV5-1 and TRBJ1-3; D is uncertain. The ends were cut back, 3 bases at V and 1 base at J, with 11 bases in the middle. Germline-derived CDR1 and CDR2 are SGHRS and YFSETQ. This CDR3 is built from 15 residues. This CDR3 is CASSWGGWSGNTIYF. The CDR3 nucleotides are TGCGCCAGCAGCTGGGGAGGATGGTCTGGAAACACCATATATTTT.

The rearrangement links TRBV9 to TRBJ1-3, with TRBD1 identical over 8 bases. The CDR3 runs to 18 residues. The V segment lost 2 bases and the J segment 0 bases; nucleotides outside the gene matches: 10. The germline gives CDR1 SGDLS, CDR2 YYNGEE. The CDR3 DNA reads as TGTGCCAGCAGCGTTTACCCCTCCGACAGGGGCTCTGGAAACACCATATATTTT. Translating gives CASSVYPSDRGSGNTIYF.

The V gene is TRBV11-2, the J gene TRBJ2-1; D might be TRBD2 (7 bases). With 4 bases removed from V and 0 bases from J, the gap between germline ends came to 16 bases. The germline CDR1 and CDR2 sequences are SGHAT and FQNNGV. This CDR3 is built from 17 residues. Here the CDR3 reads CASSSLHGGLSYNEQFF. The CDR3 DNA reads TGTGCCAGCAGCTCTCTCCACGGGGGGCTCTCCTACAATGAGCAGTTCTTC.

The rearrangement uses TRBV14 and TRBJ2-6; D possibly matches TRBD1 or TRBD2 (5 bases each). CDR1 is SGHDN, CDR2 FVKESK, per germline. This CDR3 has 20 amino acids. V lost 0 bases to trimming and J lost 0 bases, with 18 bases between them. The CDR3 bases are TGTGCCAGCAGCCAAGAGGGTCGGGGCAGGCAACACTCTGGGGCCAACGTCCTGACTTTC. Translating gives CASSQEGRGRQHSGANVLTF.

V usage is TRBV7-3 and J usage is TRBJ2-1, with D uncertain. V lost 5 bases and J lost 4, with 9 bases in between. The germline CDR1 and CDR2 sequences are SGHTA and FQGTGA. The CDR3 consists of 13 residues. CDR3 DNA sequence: TGTGCCAGCAGCGAAACAGCGTACAATGAGCAGTTCTTC. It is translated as CASSETAYNEQFF.

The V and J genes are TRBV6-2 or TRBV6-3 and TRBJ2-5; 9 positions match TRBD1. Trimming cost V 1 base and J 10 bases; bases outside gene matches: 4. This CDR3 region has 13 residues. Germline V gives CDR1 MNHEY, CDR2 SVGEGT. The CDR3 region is CASSYWTGVGQYF. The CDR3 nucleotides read TGTGCCAGCAGTTACTGGACAGGGGTTGGCCAGTACTTC.

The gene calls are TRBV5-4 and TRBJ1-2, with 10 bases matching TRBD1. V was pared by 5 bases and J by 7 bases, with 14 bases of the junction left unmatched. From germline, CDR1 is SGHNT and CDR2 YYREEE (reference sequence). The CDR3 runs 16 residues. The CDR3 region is CASRRPGQGWGGGYTF. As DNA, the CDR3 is TGTGCCAGCAGGAGACCGGGACAGGGGTGGGGCGGTGGCTACACCTTC.

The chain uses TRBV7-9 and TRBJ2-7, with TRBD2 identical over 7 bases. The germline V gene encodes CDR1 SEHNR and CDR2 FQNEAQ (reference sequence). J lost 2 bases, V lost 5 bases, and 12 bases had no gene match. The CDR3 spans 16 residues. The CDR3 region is CASSAEGGGIPYEQYF. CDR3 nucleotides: TGTGCCAGCAGCGCGGAGGGCGGGGGAATACCCTACGAGCAGTACTTC.

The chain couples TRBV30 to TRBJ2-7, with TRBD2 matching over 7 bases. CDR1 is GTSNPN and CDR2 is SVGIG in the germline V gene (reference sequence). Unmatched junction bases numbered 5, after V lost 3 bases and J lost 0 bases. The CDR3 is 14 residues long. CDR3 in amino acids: CAWSLGGGSYEQYF. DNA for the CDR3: TGTGCCTGGAGCCTCGGCGGGGGCTCCTACGAGCAGTACTTC.

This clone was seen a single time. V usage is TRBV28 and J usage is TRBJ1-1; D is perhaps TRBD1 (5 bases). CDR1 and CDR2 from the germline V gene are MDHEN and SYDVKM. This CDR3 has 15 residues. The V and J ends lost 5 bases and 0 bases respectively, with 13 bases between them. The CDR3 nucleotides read TGTGCCAGCAGTACCCTAGGGGAAATGAACACTGAAGCTTTCTTT. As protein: CASSTLGEMNTEAFF.

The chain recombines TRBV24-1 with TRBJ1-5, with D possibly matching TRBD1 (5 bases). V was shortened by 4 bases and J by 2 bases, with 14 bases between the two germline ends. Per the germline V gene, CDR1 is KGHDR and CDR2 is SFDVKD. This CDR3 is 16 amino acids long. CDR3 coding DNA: TGTGCCACCAGTGACCGGGACTCACGAGGCAATCAGCCCCAGCATTTT. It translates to CATSDRDSRGNQPQHF.

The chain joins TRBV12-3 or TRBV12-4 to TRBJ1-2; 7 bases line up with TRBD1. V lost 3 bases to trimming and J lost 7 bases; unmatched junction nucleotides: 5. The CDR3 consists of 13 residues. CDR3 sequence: CASSLTGFAGYTF. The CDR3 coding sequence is TGTGCCAGCAGTTTGACAGGGTTTGCTGGCTACACCTTC.

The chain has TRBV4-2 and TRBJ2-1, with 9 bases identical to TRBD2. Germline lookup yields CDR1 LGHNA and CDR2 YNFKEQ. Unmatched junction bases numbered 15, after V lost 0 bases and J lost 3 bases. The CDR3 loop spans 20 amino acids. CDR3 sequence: CASSQDIKRTPSGIYNEQFF. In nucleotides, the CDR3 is TGTGCCAGCAGCCAAGACATCAAAAGGACCCCTAGCGGGATCTACAATGAGCAGTTCTTC.

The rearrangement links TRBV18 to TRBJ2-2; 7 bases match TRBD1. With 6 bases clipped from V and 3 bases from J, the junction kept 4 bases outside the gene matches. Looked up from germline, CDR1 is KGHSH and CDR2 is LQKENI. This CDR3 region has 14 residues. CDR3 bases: TGTGCCAGCTCTCACGACAGGGACACCGGGGAGCTGTTTTTT. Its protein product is CASSHDRDTGELFF.

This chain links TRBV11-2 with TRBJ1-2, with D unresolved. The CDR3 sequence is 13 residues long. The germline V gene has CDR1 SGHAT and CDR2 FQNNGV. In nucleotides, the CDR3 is TGTGCGACCTCCTCGGGGTTGGACTATGGCTACACCTTC. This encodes CATSSGLDYGYTF.

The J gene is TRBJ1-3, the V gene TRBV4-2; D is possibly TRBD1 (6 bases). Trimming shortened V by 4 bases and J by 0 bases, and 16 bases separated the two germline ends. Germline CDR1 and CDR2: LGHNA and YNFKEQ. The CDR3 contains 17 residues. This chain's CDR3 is CASSRVGAEVSGNTIYF. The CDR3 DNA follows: TGTGCCAGCAGCCGGGTGGGGGCCGAGGTCTCTGGAAACACCATATATTTT.

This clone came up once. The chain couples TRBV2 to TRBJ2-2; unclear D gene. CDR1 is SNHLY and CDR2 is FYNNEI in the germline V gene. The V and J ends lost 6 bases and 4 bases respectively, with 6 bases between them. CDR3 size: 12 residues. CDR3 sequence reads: CASRPSTGELFF. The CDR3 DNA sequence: TGTGCCAGCAGACCCAGCACCGGGGAGCTGTTTTTT.

Here the CDR3 reads CATSPQRGNQPQHF. DNA of the CDR3: TGTGCCACCAGCCCCCAGAGGGGGAATCAGCCCCAGCATTTT. The chain carries TRBV15 and TRBJ1-5, with a possible D match to TRBD1 (6 bases). V was clipped by 5 bases and J by 4 bases, with 12 bases between them. This CDR3 spans 14 amino acids. Germline V CDR1 and CDR2: LNHNV, YYDKDF (reference sequence).

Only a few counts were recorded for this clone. The CDR3 DNA reads as TGTGCCAGCAGTGATCTGAGTTTCTCCAGCTCCTACGAGCAGTACTTC. The encoded protein is CASSDLSFSSSYEQYF. The chain joins TRBV6-1 to TRBJ2-7; D is uncertain. CDR3 length equals 16 residues. CDR1 MNHNS and CDR2 SASEGT come from the germline V gene. V was cut by 3 bases and J by 0 bases, with 15 bases left in between.

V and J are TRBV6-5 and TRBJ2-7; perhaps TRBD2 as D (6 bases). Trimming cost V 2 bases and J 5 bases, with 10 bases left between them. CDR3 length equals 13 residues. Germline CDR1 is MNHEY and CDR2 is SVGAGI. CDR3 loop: CASSYGGGDEQYF. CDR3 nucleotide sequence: TGTGCCAGCAGTTACGGTGGCGGGGACGAGCAGTACTTC.

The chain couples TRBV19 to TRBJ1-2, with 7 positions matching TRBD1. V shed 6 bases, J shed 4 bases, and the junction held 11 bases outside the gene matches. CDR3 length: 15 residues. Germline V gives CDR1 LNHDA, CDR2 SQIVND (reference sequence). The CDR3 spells CASRPRQGSVYGYTF. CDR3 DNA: TGTGCCAGTAGACCCCGACAGGGTAGCGTCTATGGCTACACCTTC.